One and the same sample provided the 8 T cell receptor beta chains below, sequenced in a study of regulatory T cells in long-lasting Graves disease. Arm-PCR of CDR3 regions with iRepertoire HTBI primers generated TCR beta libraries. Using its own MiXCR run on the multiplex PCR reads, TCRdb lists one record per CDR3 protein. The table lists 350,000 to 500,000 distinct CDR3 sequences, about 21% of them singletons, with roughly an eighth in the top ten. As to time point: persistent/refractory GD, antithyroid drugs over 5 years with positive TRAb. The authors made the TCR library using RNA they extracted from PBMCs. The sequenced sample was peripheral blood mononuclear cells (PBMCs), obtained when the disease was refractory, from a patient treated with antithyroid drugs. The origin of the receptors is a female donor with Graves disease.

This clonotype was detected ten times or more. This chain connects TRBV30 to TRBJ2-5, with TRBD2 matching over 13 bases. This CDR3 has 15 residues. Germline trimming cut 0 bases from V and 4 bases from J; bases unmatched to any gene: 2. Germline CDR1 reads GTSNPN; CDR2 reads SVGIG (reference sequence). CDR3 in DNA: TGTGCCTGGAGTGTTGGACTAGCGGGAGTAGAGACCCAGTACTTC. It specifies CAWSVGLAGVETQYF.

This clonotype was recorded a few times. The chain joins TRBV10-3 to TRBJ1-2; 8 positions agree with TRBD1. There are 13 residues in the CDR3. Per the germline V gene, CDR1 is ENHRY and CDR2 is SYGVKD. V dropped 4 bases and J dropped 5; count of bases not matched to a gene: 3. Here the CDR3 DNA reads TGTGCCATCAGTGGGGACAGGCTTTATGGCTACACCTTC. Encoded protein: CAISGDRLYGYTF.

This clonotype has at least ten counts. V usage is TRBV25-1 and J usage is TRBJ2-5; 7 nucleotides match TRBD2. With V trimmed by 5 bases and J by 3 bases, 9 bases remained unmatched. The CDR3 length is 15 residues. In germline, CDR1 is MGHDK, CDR2 SYGVNS. Here the CDR3 DNA reads TGTGCCAGCAGTTCCCTAGCGGACATAAAAGAGACCCAGTACTTC. Translation gives CASSSLADIKETQYF.

This clonotype has more than one count but fewer than ten. One end of the junction does not line up with germline, which may come from a read error. V gene TRBV6-1 combines with J gene TRBJ1-1; D is possibly TRBD1 (5 bases). CDR3 length equals 12 residues. Germline CDR1 reads MNHNS; CDR2 reads SASEGT. The CDR3 bases are TGTGCCGACAGCTTGTTCGACCGGCCGCTTTCCTTT. As protein: CADSLFDRPLSF.

This sequence joins TRBV9 and TRBJ2-7; 8 bases agree with TRBD2. Losses at the gene ends were 4 bases for V and 5 bases for J; bases not matched to a gene: 14. This CDR3 region has 16 residues. Germline V gene lookup returns CDR1 SGDLS and CDR2 YYNGEE. The CDR3 bases are TGTGCCAGCAGCCTCCGGGAGGCGGGAGGAGGCCACGAGCAGTACTTC. Its protein product is CASSLREAGGGHEQYF.

The V call is TRBV20-1, the J call TRBJ2-2, with 13 nucleotides matching TRBD2. The length of the CDR3 is 19 residues. The germline gives CDR1 DFQATT, CDR2 SNEGSKA (reference sequence). The J segment lost 1 base and the V segment lost 6 bases, leaving 14 bases of the junction unmatched. This chain's CDR3 is CSANPGLAGHELNTGELFF. The CDR3 DNA follows: TGCAGTGCCAACCCGGGACTAGCGGGACACGAACTGAACACCGGGGAGCTGTTTTTT.

This clonotype showed up just a few times. The rearrangement joins TRBV30 to TRBJ2-7; 8 positions agree with TRBD1. Germline V lookup: CDR1 GTSNPN, CDR2 SVGIG (reference sequence). The CDR3 is 11 residues long. V was clipped by 5 bases and J by 4 bases; unmatched bases: 1. CDR3 sequence reads: CAWDRGYEQYF. In nucleotides, the CDR3 is TGTGCCTGGGACAGGGGTTACGAGCAGTACTTC.

This clonotype was seen at least ten times. The gene calls are TRBV28 and TRBJ1-1, with 11 bases that match TRBD1. With 5 bases clipped from V and 4 bases from J, the junction kept 6 bases outside the gene matches. The CDR3 has 15 amino acids. Germline-derived CDR1 and CDR2 are MDHEN and SYDVKM. The CDR3 DNA reads as TGTGCCAGCAGTCCTAGGGGGACAGGGGGCACTGAAGCTTTCTTT. Its protein product is CASSPRGTGGTEAFF.